The TCR beta chain under discussion was sequenced for a study of monozygotic twins with inflammatory bowel disease. Investigators pulled total RNA out of whole blood and did not sort T cells. The germline gives CDR1 SGHDN, CDR2 FVKESK. The CDR3 loop spans 17 amino acids. The cDNA of both the TCRalpha and TCRbeta chains was subjected to two nested PCRs of 16 and 9 cycles. From the 5' RACE reads, TCRdb lists one entry per CDR3 protein and no DNA. This repertoire includes approximately 330,000 distinct CDR3 sequences. Material for sequencing was blood. This chain uses TRBV14 with TRBJ2-3; TCRdb names TRBD1, which stays unverified in the absence of DNA. The TCR sequence derives from a human donor with ulcerative colitis or Crohn's disease, or a healthy co-twin of an affected twin (not recorded which). CDR3 region: CASSRNSGTVATDTQYF.